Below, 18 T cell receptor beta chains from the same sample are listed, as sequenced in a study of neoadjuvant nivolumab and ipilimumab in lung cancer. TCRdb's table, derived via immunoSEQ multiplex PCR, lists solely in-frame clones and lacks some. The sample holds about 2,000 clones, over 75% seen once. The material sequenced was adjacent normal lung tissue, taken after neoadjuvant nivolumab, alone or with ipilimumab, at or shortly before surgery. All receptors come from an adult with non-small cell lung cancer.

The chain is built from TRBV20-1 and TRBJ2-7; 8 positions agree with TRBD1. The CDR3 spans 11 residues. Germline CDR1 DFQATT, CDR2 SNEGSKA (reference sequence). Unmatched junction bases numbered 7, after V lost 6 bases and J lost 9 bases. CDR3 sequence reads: CSATTGAGQYF. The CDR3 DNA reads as TGCAGTGCAACGACAGGGGCTGGGCAGTACTTC.

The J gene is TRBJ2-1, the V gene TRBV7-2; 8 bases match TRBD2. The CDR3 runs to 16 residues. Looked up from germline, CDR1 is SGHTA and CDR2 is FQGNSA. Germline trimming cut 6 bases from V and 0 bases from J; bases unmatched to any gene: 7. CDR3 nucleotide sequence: TGTGCCAGCAGTTCCATAGCGGGATCCTCCTACAATGAGCAGTTCTTC. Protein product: CASSSIAGSSYNEQFF.

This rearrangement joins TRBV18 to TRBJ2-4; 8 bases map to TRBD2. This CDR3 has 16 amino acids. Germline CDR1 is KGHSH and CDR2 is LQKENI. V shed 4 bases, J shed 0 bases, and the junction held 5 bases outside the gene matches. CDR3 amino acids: CASSRTSGVAKNIQYF. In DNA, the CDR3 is TGTGCCAGCTCACGAACTAGCGGAGTAGCCAAAAACATTCAGTACTTC.

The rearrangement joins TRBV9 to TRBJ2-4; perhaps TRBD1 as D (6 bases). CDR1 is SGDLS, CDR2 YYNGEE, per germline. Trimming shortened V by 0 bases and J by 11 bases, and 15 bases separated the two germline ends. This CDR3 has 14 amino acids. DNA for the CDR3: TGTGCCAGCAGCGTAGAAGGACAAGGACAGCTTCAGTACTTC. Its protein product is CASSVEGQGQLQYF.

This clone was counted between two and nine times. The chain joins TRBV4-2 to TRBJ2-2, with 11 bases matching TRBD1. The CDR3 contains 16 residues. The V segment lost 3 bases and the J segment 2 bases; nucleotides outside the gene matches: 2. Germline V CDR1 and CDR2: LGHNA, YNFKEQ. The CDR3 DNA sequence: TGTGCCAGCAGCCAGGGGACAGGGGGAAACACCGGGGAGCTGTTTTTT. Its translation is CASSQGTGGNTGELFF.

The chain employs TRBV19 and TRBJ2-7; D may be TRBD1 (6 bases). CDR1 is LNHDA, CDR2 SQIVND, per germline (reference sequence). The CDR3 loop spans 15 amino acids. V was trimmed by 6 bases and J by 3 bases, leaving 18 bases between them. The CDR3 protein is CASSRTESHHYEQYF. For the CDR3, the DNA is TGTGCCAGTAGCCGGACAGAGTCCCACCACTACGAGCAGTACTTC.

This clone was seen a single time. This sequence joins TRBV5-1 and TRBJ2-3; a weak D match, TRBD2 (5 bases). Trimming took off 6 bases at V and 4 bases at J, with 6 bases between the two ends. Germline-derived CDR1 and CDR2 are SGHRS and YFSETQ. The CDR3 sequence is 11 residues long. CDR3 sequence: CASKDSDTQYF. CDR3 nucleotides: TGCGCCAGCAAGGACTCAGATACGCAGTATTTT.

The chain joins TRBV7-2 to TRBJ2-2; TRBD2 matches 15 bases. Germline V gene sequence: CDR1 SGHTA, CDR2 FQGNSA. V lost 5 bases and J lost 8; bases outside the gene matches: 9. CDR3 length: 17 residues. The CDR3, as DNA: TGTGCCAGCAGCAAGGGACTAGCGGGAGGCGGGAGGGGGGAGCTGTTTTTT. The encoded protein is CASSKGLAGGGRGELFF. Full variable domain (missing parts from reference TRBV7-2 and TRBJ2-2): GAGVSQSPSNKVTEKGKDVELRCDPISGHTALYWYRQSLGQGLEFLIYFQGNSAPDKSGLPSDRFSAERTGGSVSTLTIQRTQQEDSAVYLCASSKGLAGGGRGELFFGEGSRLTVL.

The CDR3 bases are TGTGCCAGCAGCGCCACGACTAGCGGGGACAATGAGCAGTTCTTC. Protein product: CASSATTSGDNEQFF. J is TRBJ2-1 and V is TRBV9, with 11 bases aligning to TRBD2. The germline gives CDR1 SGDLS, CDR2 YYNGEE. The CDR3 is made up of 15 amino acids. J was trimmed by 5 bases and V by 3 bases; bases with no gene match: 4.

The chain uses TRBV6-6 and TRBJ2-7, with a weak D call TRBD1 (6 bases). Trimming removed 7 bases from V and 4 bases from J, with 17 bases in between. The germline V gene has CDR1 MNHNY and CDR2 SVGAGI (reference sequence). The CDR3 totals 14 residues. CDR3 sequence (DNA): TGTGCCAGCACCCTAACCGGGACAAAATACGAGCAGTACTTC. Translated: CASTLTGTKYEQYF.

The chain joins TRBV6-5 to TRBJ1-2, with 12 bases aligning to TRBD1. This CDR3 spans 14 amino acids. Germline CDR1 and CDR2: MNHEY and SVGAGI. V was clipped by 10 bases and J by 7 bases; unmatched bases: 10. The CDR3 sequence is CATSAGQGAIGYTF. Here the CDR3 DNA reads TGTGCCACCTCAGCGGGACAGGGGGCGATTGGCTACACCTTC.

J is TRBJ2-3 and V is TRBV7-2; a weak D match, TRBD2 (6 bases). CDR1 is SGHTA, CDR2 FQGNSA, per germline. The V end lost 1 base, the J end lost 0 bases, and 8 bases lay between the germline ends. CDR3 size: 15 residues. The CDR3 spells CASSLDGTSTDTQYF. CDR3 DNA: TGTGCCAGCAGCTTAGACGGGACTAGCACAGATACGCAGTATTTT.

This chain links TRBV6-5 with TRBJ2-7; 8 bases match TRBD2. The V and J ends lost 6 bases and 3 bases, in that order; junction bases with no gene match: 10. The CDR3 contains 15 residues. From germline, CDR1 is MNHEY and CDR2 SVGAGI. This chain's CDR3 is CASSPLAGGVYEQYF. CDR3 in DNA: TGTGCCAGCAGCCCCCTTGCGGGGGGCGTCTACGAGCAGTACTTC.

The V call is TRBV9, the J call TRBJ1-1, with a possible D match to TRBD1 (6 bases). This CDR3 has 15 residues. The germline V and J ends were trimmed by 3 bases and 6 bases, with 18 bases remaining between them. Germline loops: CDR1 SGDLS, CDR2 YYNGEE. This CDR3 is CASSASPTGLAEAFF. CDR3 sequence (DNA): TGTGCCAGCAGCGCCTCCCCCACAGGGTTGGCTGAAGCTTTCTTT.

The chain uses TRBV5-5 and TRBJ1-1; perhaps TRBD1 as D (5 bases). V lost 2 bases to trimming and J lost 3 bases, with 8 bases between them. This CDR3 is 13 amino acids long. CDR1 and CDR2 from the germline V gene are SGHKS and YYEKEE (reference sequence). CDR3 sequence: CASSFGTDTEAFF. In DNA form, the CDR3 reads TGTGCCAGCAGCTTCGGGACGGACACTGAAGCTTTCTTT.

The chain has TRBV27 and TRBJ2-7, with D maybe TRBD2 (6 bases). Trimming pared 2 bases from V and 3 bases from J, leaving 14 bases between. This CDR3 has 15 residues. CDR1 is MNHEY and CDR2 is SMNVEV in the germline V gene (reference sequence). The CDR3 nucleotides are TGTGCCAGCAGTTTAAGAGGACTAACGTACTACGAGCAGTACTTC. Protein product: CASSLRGLTYYEQYF.

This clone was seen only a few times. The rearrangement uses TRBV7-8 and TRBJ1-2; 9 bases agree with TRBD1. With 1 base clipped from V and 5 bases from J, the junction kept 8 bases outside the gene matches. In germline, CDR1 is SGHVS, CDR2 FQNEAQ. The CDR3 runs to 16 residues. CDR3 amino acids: CASSLGSQGAGYGYTF. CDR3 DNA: TGTGCCAGCAGCTTAGGGTCACAGGGGGCGGGTTATGGCTACACCTTC.

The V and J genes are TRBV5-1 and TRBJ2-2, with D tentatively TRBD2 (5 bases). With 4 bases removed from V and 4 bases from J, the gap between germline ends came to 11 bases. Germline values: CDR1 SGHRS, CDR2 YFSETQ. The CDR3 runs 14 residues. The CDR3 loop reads CASSIDRGTGELFF. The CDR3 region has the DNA TGCGCCAGCAGCATCGACCGGGGCACCGGGGAGCTGTTTTTT.